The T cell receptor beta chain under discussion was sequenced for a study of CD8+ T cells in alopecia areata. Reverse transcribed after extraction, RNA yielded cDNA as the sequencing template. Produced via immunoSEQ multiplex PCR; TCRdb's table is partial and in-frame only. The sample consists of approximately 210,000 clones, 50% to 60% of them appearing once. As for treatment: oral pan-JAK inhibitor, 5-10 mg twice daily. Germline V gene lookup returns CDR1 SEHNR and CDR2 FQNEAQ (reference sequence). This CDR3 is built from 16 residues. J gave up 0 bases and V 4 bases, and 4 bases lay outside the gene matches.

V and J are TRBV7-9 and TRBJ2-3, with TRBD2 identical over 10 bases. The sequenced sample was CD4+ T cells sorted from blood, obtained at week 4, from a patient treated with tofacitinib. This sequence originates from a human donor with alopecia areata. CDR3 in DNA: TGTGCCAGCAGCTGGGGACTAGCGAGTAGCACAGATACGCAGTATTTT. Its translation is CASSWGLASSTDTQYF.